The entry below describes one T cell receptor beta chain. What it binds is not known. This CDR3 is built from 14 residues. Germline V lookup: CDR1 SGHDT, CDR2 YYEEEE. V shed 3 bases, J shed 8 bases, and the junction held 8 bases outside the gene matches. The data belong to a study of shared clonotypes between healthy human individuals. Naive CD8 populations comprised CD45RO-negative cells positively selected for CCR7, excluding terminally differentiated effector memory CD45RA+ cells. Profiled with immunoSEQ multiplex PCR; TCRdb holds only in-frame clones, not every one. This sample has around 600,000 clones, with approximately 95% found just once. Study-wide findings and caveats: Some naive CD4 clonotypes, about 5%, turned up in common across a handful of donors. Only blood underwent sampling, and tissue repertoires likely differ.

The clonotype originates from a young woman in good health. The chain joins TRBV5-6 to TRBJ2-4; 7 nucleotides line up with TRBD1. Input material: naive CD8+ T cells sorted from blood. CDR3 loop: CASSSSGQRYIQYF. CDR3 DNA: TGTGCCAGCAGCTCGTCGGGACAGAGGTACATTCAGTACTTC.